The source of this T cell receptor beta chain is a study of T cell responses to AZD1222 COVID-19 vaccine. Whole-study findings and limits: Spike-specific TCR breadth rose after two AZD1222 doses, and depth rose as well. Donors were chiefly white British, with a greater number of females, and clonal diversity was perhaps underestimated. Only a handful of AZD1222 recipients, about six in all, had baseline seropositivity.

Libraries were prepared by immunoSEQ multiplex PCR; TCRdb keeps only in-frame clonotypes and omits some of them. The sample gives fewer than 150,000 clones, approximately 90% of which show up once; about 5% is in the top ten. The V gene's germline CDR1 is MNHEY and CDR2 SVGEGT. CDR3 length: 17 residues. Trimming shortened V by 2 bases and J by 2 bases, and 17 bases separated the two germline ends. In the case of this clone: The antigen remains undetermined.

This TCR came from an adult in good health. This specimen consisted of peripheral blood, obtained on day 0 of AZD1222 vaccination. V usage is TRBV6-2 or TRBV6-3 and J usage is TRBJ2-3; D is unresolved. CDR3 DNA: TGTGCCAGCAGTTACCCGAGAGAGGATAGGGACACAGATACGCAGTATTTT. Protein sequence: CASSYPREDRDTDTQYF.